The clone carrying this T cell receptor beta chain was picked up many times. The antigen remains undetermined. The read terminates 3 residues before the CDR3 end, so the remaining end is supplied by the germline J gene. Germline V gene lookup returns CDR1 SNHLY and CDR2 FYNNEI. The CDR3 length is 18 residues. V was pared by 3 bases and J by 3 bases, with 7 bases of the junction left unmatched. This record belongs to a study of T cell clonality in common variable immunodeficiency. Notes on the study in general: Compared with controls, CVID subjects had fewer shared TCRbeta clones. CVID subjects had higher TCRbeta clonality than healthy controls, most marked in about a third. Reportedly, TCR beta sequences from common variable immunodeficiency showed fewer deletions and N-nucleotide insertions.

Profiled with immunoSEQ multiplex PCR; TCRdb holds only in-frame clones, not every one. This sample has roughly 48,000 clones and no singletons, with around 3.2% in the ten largest. The origin of this receptor is a person aged 18 to 75 in good health. The specimen was peripheral blood mononuclear cells. The chain combines TRBV2 with TRBJ2-3; the match to TRBD2 covers 15 bases. CDR3 sequence: CASSEGRTSGRGTDTQYF. The sequenced CDR3 bases are TGTGCCAGCAGTGAGGGGAGGACTAGCGGGAGGGGGACAGATACG.